The sequence of this T cell receptor beta chain was determined in a study of cytomegalovirus exposure and HLA in healthy donors (dated by TCRdb to 2016 to 2017). Regarding the complete study: In an earlier analysis of around 540 of the donors, around 290 Gb of sequence data and 100 million or so unique TCR beta sequences from about 179 million T cells were reported. Roughly 300 gigabases of sequencing data and 70 million to 95 million unique TCR sequences made up an early release that covered about 640 HLA-typed donors. The genetic ancestry cluster associated with self-reported Caucasian donors included roughly 84% of the 350 to 500 genotyped donors. The study was designed to test whether signatures of past pathogen exposure could be identified by cataloging public T cell receptors. Using immunosequencing, the study profiled T cell repertoires from 666 subjects and related those repertoires to cytomegalovirus serostatus. Besides the first cohort of 666 subjects, a separate validation cohort made up of 120 different subjects was used. To predict cytomegalovirus infection status, the study combined high-throughput TCR immunosequencing, statistical association of individual TCRs with disease status, and machine learning. To study patterns of TCR occurrence, a later analysis re-analyzed previously published TCR beta repertoires from 550 to 800 donors and added high-resolution HLA genotyping. In the later analysis, no new phenotypic data were used to find candidate immune exposures; instead, reliance was placed on TCR beta sequences and their occurrence across donors. In an earlier analysis of 550 to 700 of the donors, high-throughput TCR beta sequencing was used to judge whether each TCR beta V gene segment behaved as functional or pseudogenic. Donor age, sex, ethnicity and CMV serostatus were compiled alongside the repertoire data. A later genetic analysis took genome-wide SNP genotypes for about 65% of the 666 donors and used that subset as a discovery cohort. All discovery cohort repertoires had been generated on a single sequencing platform. HLA typing included class I and class II loci at four-digit resolution. The number of donors typed differed by locus, with about 629-630 for A, B, C, DRB1 and DQB1, around 520 for DQA1, under 610 for DPA1, and 450 to 480 for DPB1. Roughly five DR-DQ haplotypes were handled as single units for association and clustering, since linkage in the cohort was strong. Among roughly 400 genotyped donors of the cohort, an average of roughly 230,000 unique TCR beta nucleotide sequences was sequenced per donor, of which about 19% were non-productive. Paper-wide results and their limitations: According to a later analysis, TCR association rates differed among HLA loci, with DRB1 alleles showing the most associated TCRs and HLA-C alleles showing the fewest. In a later analysis, several top co-occurrence clusters were reported to appear linked to parvovirus B19, influenza, CMV and Epstein-Barr virus. Because some donors lacked HLA typing at each locus, the association tests relied only on the typed subset. Only TCR beta chains were sequenced in this cohort, and the absence of alpha or paired-chain data limited detectable features. For the cohort, immune exposure information was limited to CMV serostatus. A few of the identified cytomegalovirus-associated TCR beta chains were confirmed in vitro to be specific for cytomegalovirus antigens. Most CMV-associated TCR beta chains appeared to be HLA-restricted in a later analysis, and the HLA associations seemed to be driven largely by CMV exposure. When HLA alleles, especially DR and DQ, strongly co-occurred, TCR associations were difficult to assign to individual alleles. An association between a missense DCLRE1C variant and V-gene and J-gene trimming of TCR beta chains was found in a later genetic analysis and replicated in an independent cohort. Correlated functional status among segregating V segments might reflect linkage disequilibrium, but an unknown experimental factor could not be ruled out. According to the authors, the approach could potentially be generalized to other disease states and immunological phenotypes. A later genetic analysis reported fewer N-insertions in productive TCRs among donors in an Asian-associated ancestry cluster than the 666-donor mean. A further reported finding was that TCR beta sequences accurately predicted the HLA-A and HLA-B alleles for most subjects in the first cohort. Broadly in line with IMGT annotations, most TCR beta V segments showed up in productive rearrangements about 87% or about 30% of the time in an earlier analysis of approximately 600 of the donors. Most TCR sequences were seen in very few donors, while some public TCRs were found in many individuals. The earlier analysis of almost 600 of the donors excluded roughly 16 rarely observed V segments, including chromosome 9 orphons, because counts were too low. A group of highly shared sequence variants was considered likely to be a technical artifact of the sequencing pipeline. The classifier was reported to diagnose cytomegalovirus status with high specificity and sensitivity in both the original and validation cohorts. Presence/absence analyses assumed roughly uniform sequencing depth across donors, an assumption that may not hold. A total of fewer than 200 TCR beta chains were listed by the study as associated with cytomegalovirus. In a later analysis, HLA-associated TCR beta chains showed more clonal expansion and lower generation probabilities than non-associated chains that were equally common. A later analysis associated 16,951 TCR beta sequences with specific HLA alleles at a false discovery rate of 0.05.

Library prep was done by the immunoSEQ multiplex PCR assay. A mixture of 60 forward primers for TCR Vbeta segments and 13 reverse primers for TCR Jbeta segments was used in the multiplex PCR. The CDR3 region of rearranged TCR beta genes was amplified from genomic DNA with a multiplex PCR assay. Amplified TCR beta libraries were sequenced as 87-base-pair reads on the Illumina HiSeq System. In the source study's methods: A later analysis tallied some 79 million unique TCR beta chains across the 666 repertoires, and some 12 million of those chains were shared by two or more donors. Raw reads were error-corrected and collapsed into unique sequences with a nearest-neighbor algorithm that merged closely related sequences to remove PCR and sequencing errors. V, D and J gene segments were assigned by aligning CDR3 sequences to IMGT reference sequences. For a sequence to be retained, a match of at least six nucleotides to both a V gene segment and a J gene segment was required. Rearrangements were classified as productive when the CDR3 lacked stop codons and remained in frame with V and J, and all other rearrangements were classified as non-productive. CDR3 was defined according to IMGT convention as the region running from the second conserved V-encoded cysteine to the conserved J-encoded phenylalanine. The earlier analysis of more than 450 of the donors excluded sequences that lacked an unambiguous match to a single V gene segment. In an earlier analysis of several hundred of the donors, V segments were called functional above 56.7% productive rearrangements and were called segregating when the between-donor standard deviation exceeded 5%. A statistical classification framework was built for diagnosing cytomegalovirus status from the catalog of TCR beta chain sequences. In a later analysis, TCR nucleotide sequences were compared against IMGT/GENE-DB human TR gene sequences so that V and J genes could be assigned. Using the TCRdist pipeline, a later analysis assigned CDR3 sequences along with most-parsimonious VDJ recombination scenarios. In a later analysis, every TCR beta chain was defined by the combination of its CDR3 amino acid sequence and its V-gene family, and reads without a unique V-gene family were dropped. In a later analysis, 450 to 600 highly shared, low-generation-probability nucleotide sequences were removed to address suspected cross-contamination and a sequencing artifact. In a later analysis, a clonal expansion index was calculated for each public chain from normalized within-repertoire ranks of inferred template counts. Generation probabilities in a later analysis came from a VDJ recombination model fitted to out-of-frame rearrangements, and those results were checked against IGoR. A later analysis scored TCR-TCR, TCR-HLA and TCR-CMV co-occurrence with hypergeometric tests, applying a repertoire-size bias correction to TCR pairs. To estimate false discovery rates, a later analysis permuted the HLA or CMV assignments 20 times. In a later analysis, co-occurring TCRs were grouped with DBSCAN, and TCRdist sequence similarity was added when clustering was performed within HLA-allele-positive subsets. For co-occurrence clustering, repertoires with fewer than 30,000 or more than 120,000 public chains were excluded, along with about five repertoires with anomalous nucleotide sharing. As stored in TCRdb, this immuneACCESS dataset retains in-frame rearrangements with V and J assigned. A fraction of the clones does not appear; measured against another copy, unresolved V genes explain less than half of the discrepancy, and the remainder lacks a known reason. The V and J calls and the clone size are those of that table, but D and trimming were determined from the DNA. In all, the sample holds about 93,000 clones, and about 78% of those were seen once. The top ten hold over 3% of the sample.

The cohort consisted of 650 to 850 healthy bone marrow donors. At the time of sampling, every cohort member was nominally healthy, though immune exposures that went unrecorded were likely present. The donor was CMV seronegative and was included in the group of about 400 seronegative cohort members. A peripheral blood sample was provided by each donor, and peripheral blood mononuclear cells were used for TCR beta sequencing. The Qiagen DNeasy Blood Extraction Kit was used to extract genomic DNA from the blood cell samples. Concerning this clone: It has no known antigen specificity. No much larger clonotype is one base removed from it; base qualities were not supplied.

This receptor was identified in a woman between 40 and 55 years old in good health and CMV-seronegative. The source material was PBMCs.

The nucleotide sequence is TGTGCCAGCAGTATACCACAGGGGGGCTACACCTTC. Its protein reads: CASSIPQGGYTF. Here the chain combines TRBV28 and TRBJ1-2, and 7 bases in between align with TRBD1. The germline V gene provides CDR1 MDHEN and CDR2 SYDVKM. The CDR3 measures 12 amino acids from cysteine to phenylalanine. The entry retains the CDR3 DNA only, 36 bases that are in frame from base 1. V loses 5 bases at its end and J loses 8 bases; junction bases beyond the gene matches: 5.